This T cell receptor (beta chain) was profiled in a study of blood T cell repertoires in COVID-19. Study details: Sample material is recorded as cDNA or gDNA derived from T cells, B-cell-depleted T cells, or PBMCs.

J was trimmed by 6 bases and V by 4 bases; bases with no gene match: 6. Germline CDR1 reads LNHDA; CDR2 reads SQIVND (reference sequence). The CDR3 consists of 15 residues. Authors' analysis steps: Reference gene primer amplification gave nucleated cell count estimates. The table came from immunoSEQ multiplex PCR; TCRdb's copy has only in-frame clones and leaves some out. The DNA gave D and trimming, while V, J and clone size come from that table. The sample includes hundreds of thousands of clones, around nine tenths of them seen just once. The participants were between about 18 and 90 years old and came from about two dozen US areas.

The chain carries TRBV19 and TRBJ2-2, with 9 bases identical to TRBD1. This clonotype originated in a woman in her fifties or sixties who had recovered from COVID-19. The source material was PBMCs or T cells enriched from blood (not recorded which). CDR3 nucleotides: TGTGCCAGTAGTACTGGACAGGGGATCGCCGGGGAGCTGTTTTTT. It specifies CASSTGQGIAGELFF. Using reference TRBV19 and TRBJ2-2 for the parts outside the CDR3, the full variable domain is DGGITQSPKYLFRKEGQNVTLSCEQNLNHDAMYWYRQDPGQGLRLIYYSQIVNDFQKGDIAEGYSVSREKKESFPLTVTSAQKNPTAFYLCASSTGQGIAGELFFGEGSRLTVL.